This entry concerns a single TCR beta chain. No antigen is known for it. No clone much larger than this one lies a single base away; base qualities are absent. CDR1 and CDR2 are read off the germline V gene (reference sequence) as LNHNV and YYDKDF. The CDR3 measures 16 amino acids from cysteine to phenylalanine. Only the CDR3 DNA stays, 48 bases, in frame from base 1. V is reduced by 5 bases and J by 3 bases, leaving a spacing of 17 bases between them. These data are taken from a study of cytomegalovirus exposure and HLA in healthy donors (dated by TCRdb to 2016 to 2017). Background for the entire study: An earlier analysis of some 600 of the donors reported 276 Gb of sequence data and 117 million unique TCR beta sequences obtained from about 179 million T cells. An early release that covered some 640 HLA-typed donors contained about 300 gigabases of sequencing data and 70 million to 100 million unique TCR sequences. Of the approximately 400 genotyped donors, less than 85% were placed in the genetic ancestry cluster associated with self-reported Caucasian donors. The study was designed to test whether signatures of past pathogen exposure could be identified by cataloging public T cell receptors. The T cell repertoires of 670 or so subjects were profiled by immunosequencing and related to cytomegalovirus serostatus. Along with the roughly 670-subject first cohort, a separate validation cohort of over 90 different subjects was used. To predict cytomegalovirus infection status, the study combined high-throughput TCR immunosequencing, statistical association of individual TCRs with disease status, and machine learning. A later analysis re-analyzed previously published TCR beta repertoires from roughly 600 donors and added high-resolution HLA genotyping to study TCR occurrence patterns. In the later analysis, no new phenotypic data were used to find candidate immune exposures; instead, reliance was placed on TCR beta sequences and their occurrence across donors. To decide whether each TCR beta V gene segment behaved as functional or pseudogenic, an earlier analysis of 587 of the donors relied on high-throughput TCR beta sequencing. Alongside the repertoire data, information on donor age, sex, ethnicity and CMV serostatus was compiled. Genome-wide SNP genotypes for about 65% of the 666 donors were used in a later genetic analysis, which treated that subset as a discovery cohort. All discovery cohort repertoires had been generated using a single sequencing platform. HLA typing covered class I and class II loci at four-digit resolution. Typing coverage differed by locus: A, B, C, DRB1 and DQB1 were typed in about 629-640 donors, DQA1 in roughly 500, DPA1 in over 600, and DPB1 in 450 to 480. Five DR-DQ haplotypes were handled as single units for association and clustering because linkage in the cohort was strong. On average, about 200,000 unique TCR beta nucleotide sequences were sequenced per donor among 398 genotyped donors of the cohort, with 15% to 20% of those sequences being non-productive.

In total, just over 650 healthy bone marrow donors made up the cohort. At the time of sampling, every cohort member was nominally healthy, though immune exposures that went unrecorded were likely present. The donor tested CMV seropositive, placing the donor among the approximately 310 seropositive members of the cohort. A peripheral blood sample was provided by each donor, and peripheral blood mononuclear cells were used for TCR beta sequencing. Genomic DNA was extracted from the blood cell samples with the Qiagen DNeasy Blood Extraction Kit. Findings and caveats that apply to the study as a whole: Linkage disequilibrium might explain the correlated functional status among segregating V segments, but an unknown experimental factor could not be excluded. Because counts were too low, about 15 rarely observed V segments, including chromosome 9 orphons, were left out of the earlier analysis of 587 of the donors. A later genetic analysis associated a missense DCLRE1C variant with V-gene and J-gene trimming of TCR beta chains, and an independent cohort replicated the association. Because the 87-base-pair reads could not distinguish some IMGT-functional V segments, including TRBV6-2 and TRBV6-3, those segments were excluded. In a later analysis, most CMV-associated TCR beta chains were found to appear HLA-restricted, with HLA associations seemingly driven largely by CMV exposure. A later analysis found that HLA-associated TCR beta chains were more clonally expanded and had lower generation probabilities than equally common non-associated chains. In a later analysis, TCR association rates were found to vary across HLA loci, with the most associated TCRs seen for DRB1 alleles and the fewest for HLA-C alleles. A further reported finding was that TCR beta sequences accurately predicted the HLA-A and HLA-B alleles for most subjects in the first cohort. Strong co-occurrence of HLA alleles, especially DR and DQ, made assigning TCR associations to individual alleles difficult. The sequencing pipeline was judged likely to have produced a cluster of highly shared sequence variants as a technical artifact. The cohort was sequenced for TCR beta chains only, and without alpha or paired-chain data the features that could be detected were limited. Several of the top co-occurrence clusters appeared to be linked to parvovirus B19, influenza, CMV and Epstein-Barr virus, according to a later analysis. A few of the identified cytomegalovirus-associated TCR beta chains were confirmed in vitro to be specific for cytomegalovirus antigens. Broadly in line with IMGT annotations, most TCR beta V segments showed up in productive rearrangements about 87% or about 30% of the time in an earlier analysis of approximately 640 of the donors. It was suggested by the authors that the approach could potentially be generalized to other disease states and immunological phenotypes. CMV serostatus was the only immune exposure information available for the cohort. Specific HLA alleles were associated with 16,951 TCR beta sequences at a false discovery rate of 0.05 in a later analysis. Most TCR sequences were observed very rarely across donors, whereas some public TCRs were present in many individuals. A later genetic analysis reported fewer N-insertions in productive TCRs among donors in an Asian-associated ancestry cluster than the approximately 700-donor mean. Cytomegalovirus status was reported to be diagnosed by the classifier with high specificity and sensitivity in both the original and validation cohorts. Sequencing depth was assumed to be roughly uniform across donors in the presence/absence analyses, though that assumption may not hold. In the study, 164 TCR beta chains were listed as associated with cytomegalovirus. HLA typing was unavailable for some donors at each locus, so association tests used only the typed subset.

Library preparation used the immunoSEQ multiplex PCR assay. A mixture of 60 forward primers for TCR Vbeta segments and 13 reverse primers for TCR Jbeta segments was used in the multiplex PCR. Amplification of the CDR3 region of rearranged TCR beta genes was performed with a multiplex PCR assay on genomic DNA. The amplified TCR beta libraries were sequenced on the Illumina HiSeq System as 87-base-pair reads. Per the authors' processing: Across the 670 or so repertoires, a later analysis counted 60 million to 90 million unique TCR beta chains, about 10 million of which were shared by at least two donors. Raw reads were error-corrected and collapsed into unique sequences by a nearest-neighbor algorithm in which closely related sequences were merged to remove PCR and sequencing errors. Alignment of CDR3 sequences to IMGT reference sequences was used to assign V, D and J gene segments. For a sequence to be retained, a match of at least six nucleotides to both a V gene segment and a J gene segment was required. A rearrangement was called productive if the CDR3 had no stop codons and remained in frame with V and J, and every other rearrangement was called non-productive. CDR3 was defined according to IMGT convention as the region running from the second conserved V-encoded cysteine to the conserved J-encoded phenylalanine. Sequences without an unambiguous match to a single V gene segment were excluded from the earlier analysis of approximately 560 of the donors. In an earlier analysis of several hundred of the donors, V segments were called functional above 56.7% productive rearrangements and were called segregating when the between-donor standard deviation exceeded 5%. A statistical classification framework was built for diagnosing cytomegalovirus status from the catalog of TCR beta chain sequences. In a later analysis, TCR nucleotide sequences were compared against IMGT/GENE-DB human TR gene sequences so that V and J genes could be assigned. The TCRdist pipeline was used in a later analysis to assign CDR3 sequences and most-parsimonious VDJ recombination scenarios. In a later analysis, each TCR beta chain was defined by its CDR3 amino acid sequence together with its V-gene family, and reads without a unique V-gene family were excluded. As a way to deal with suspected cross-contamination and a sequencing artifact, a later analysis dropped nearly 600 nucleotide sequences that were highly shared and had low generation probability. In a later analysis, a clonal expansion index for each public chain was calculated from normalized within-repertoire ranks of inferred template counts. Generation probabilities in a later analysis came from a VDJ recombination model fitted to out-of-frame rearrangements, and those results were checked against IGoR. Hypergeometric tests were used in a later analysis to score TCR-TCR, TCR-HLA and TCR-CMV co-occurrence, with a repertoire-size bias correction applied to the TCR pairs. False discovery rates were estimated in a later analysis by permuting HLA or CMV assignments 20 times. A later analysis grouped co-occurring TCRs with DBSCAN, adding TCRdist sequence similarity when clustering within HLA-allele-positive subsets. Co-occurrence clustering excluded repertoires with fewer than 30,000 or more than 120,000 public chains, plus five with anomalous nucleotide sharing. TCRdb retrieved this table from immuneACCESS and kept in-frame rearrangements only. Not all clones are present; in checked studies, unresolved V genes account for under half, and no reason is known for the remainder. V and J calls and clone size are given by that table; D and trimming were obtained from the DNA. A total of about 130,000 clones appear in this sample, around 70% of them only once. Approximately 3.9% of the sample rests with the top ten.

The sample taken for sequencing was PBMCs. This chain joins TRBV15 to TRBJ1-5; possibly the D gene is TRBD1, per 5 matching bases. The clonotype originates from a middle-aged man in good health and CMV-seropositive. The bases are TGTGCCACCAGCTATTACGGAGGGGCCTCCAATCAGCCCCAGCATTTT. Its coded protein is CATSYYGGASNQPQHF.